The 25 T cell receptor beta chains in this list originate from one sample, sequenced in a study of Ad26.COV2.S vaccination and SARS-CoV-2 variants. As for treatment: 19 received Ad26.COV2.S at low or high dose, single or two shots; 5 received placebo; per-sample allocation not given. Vaccine and placebo recipients were sampled on day 63 after the first injection. Repertoires were generated with immunoSEQ multiplex PCR, while TCRdb's copy carries only in-frame clones and drops some. The sample has roughly 350,000 clones, 88% seen once. The input for sequencing was peripheral blood, taken in a trial of Ad26.COV2.S vaccine versus placebo. Source of these receptors: a person between 18 and 60 years old who received the Ad26.COV2.S COVID-19 vaccine or a placebo.

The rearrangement links TRBV20-1 to TRBJ2-4; 9 bases fit TRBD1. Germline V gene sequence: CDR1 DFQATT, CDR2 SNEGSKA (reference sequence). The CDR3 contains 11 residues. Unmatched junction bases numbered 5, after V lost 2 bases and J lost 15 bases. CDR3 nucleotides: TGCAGTGCTAGACGGGACAGGGAGGCGTACTTC. Its protein product is CSARRDREAYF.

This clone was picked up a small number of times. This sequence joins TRBV5-1 and TRBJ1-4; D is unresolved. Deletions cut 2 bases from V and 6 bases from J, with 8 bases between. Germline CDR1 is SGHRS and CDR2 is YFSETQ. This CDR3 is built from 13 residues. The CDR3 sequence: CASSFDADEKLFF. CDR3 nucleotides: TGCGCCAGCAGCTTTGATGCAGATGAAAAACTGTTTTTT.

This sequence joins TRBV7-8 and TRBJ2-5; D uncertain. Germline loops: CDR1 SGHVS, CDR2 FQNEAQ. V was trimmed by 5 bases and J by 4 bases, leaving 14 bases between them. The CDR3 extends over 14 amino acids. Here the CDR3 reads CASSPRRLGETQYF. The CDR3 bases are TGTGCCAGCAGCCCACGGCGATTAGGAGAGACCCAGTACTTC.

V and J are TRBV28 and TRBJ1-4; D is possibly TRBD1 (5 bases). Germline CDR1 is MDHEN and CDR2 is SYDVKM. Between the trimmed V and J ends, which lost 5 bases and 4 bases, there was a span of 20 bases. This CDR3 has 17 residues. CDR3 residues: CASSPPGISSLNEKLFF. CDR3 DNA: TGTGCCAGCAGTCCTCCAGGGATATCCTCCCTTAATGAAAAACTGTTTTTT. Looking up the rest from reference TRBV28 and TRBJ1-4 gives the full variable domain: DVKVTQSSRYLVKRTGEKVFLECVQDMDHENMFWYRQDPGLGLRLIYFSYDVKMKEKGDIPEGYSVSREKKERFSLILESASTNQTSMYLCASSPPGISSLNEKLFFGSGTQLSVL.

The chain has TRBV6-5 and TRBJ2-2; D unresolved. The length of the CDR3 is 12 residues. V was trimmed by 7 bases and J by 6 bases, leaving 9 bases between them. CDR1 and CDR2 (germline): MNHEY, SVGAGI. CDR3 DNA: TGTGCCAGCACGTACAATCCCGGGGAGCTGTTTTTT. Translation gives CASTYNPGELFF.

The chain is built from TRBV7-9 and TRBJ1-4; TRBD1 might be the D (6 bases). The CDR3 length is 17 residues. CDR1 is SEHNR and CDR2 is FQNEAQ in the germline V gene (reference sequence). Trimming left V 4 bases short and J 7 bases short, with 22 bases between. CDR3 DNA: TGTGCCAGCAGCTCGACGCTGCACAGGGCGTCTGGTGAAAAACTGTTTTTT. This gives the protein CASSSTLHRASGEKLFF.

In this sample, this clone turned up once. This chain's CDR3 is CASLGFSTDTQYF. The CDR3 DNA reads as TGTGCCAGCCTGGGGTTTAGCACAGATACGCAGTATTTT. This chain joins TRBV12-3 or TRBV12-4 and TRBJ2-3; no reliable D call. V was trimmed by 8 bases and J by 0 bases, leaving 9 bases between them. This CDR3 spans 13 amino acids.

The chain employs TRBV2 and TRBJ2-7; TRBD2 agrees at 10 bases. This CDR3 spans 13 amino acids. CDR1 SNHLY and CDR2 FYNNEI come from the germline V gene. The CDR3 spells CGPSGLANYEQYF. For the CDR3, the DNA is TGTGGTCCTTCGGGACTAGCGAACTACGAGCAGTACTTC.

The chain is built from TRBV30 and TRBJ2-7; D ambiguous. Germline V lookup: CDR1 GTSNPN, CDR2 SVGIG (reference sequence). The CDR3 has 11 amino acids. Trimming removed 5 bases at V and 7 bases at J, with 12 bases between. The CDR3 DNA is TGTGCCTGGTCAAATAATTTGGAGCAGTACTTC. It specifies CAWSNNLEQYF.

The chain employs TRBV11-2 and TRBJ1-5, with 7 bases lining up with TRBD1. CDR1 is SGHAT and CDR2 is FQNNGV in the germline V gene. The trim removed 8 bases at V and 5 bases at J, leaving 6 bases unmatched. The CDR3 spans 13 residues. Here the CDR3 DNA reads TGTGCCAGCGGAACAGGGGAAGATCAGCCCCAGCATTTT. Protein sequence: CASGTGEDQPQHF. The variable domain in full, completed from reference TRBV11-2 and TRBJ1-5, reads EAGVAQSPRYKIIEKRQSVAFWCNPISGHATLYWYQQILGQGPKLLIQFQNNGVVDDSQLPKDRFSAERLKGVDSTLKIQPAKLEDSAVYLCASGTGEDQPQHFGDGTRLSIL.

The V call is TRBV11-2, the J call TRBJ2-3; TRBD2 matches at 8 bases. Unmatched junction bases numbered 11, after V lost 0 bases and J lost 0 bases. The V gene's germline CDR1 is SGHAT and CDR2 FQNNGV. The CDR3 covers 19 residues. The CDR3, as DNA: TGTGCCAGCAGCTTAGACCCCCCGGGGGTAGCGGGAAGCACAGATACGCAGTATTTT. Protein product: CASSLDPPGVAGSTDTQYF.

The CDR3 sequence: CASSVLVSSYNSPLHF. CDR3 nucleotide sequence: TGTGCCAGCAGCGTCCTGGTAAGCTCCTATAATTCACCCCTCCACTTT. The chain links TRBV3-1 (or the pseudogene TRBV3-2) to TRBJ1-6; D is ambiguous. This CDR3 spans 16 amino acids. The germline V gene has CDR1 LGHDT and CDR2 YNNKEL (reference sequence). The ends were cut back, 5 bases at V and 0 bases at J, with 11 bases in the middle.

The chain is built from TRBV11-2 and TRBJ2-1; no clear D. Germline lookup yields CDR1 SGHAT and CDR2 FQNNGV. V gave up 2 bases and J gave up 10 bases, with 6 bases separating them. This CDR3 is 11 amino acids long. The CDR3 DNA follows: TGTGCCAGCAGCTTAACCGGGGAGCAGTTCTTC. It yields the protein CASSLTGEQFF. Full variable domain (remainder filled in from reference TRBV11-2 and TRBJ2-1): EAGVAQSPRYKIIEKRQSVAFWCNPISGHATLYWYQQILGQGPKLLIQFQNNGVVDDSQLPKDRFSAERLKGVDSTLKIQPAKLEDSAVYLCASSLTGEQFFGPGTRLTVL.

The chain carries TRBV27 and TRBJ2-3; no clear D. CDR1 and CDR2 (germline): MNHEY, SMNVEV (reference sequence). This CDR3 region has 16 residues. V was clipped by 6 bases and J by 2 bases, with 18 bases between them. As DNA, the CDR3 is TGTGCCAGCAGCCGCCGTGGGGTAGACCTCACAGATACGCAGTATTTT. Residues: CASSRRGVDLTDTQYF.

The chain has TRBV19 and TRBJ1-3; TRBD1 agrees at 7 bases. The CDR3 loop spans 14 amino acids. V was clipped by 6 bases and J by 1 base; unmatched bases: 3. CDR1 is LNHDA, CDR2 SQIVND, per germline (reference sequence). The CDR3 DNA is TGTGCCAGTAGCGTACAGGGGTCTGGAAACACCATATATTTT. Its translation is CASSVQGSGNTIYF.

The chain employs TRBV14 and TRBJ2-5; the D is unclear. Trimming stripped 1 base from V and 5 bases from J, with 23 bases between. This CDR3 spans 18 amino acids. The germline V gene encodes CDR1 SGHDN and CDR2 FVKESK. CDR3 nucleotide sequence: TGTGCCAGCAGCCAAGGTGATAGAGCGTCGGCCTATTCCGAGACCCAGTACTTC. Translated, it gives CASSQGDRASAYSETQYF.

The gene calls are TRBV5-1 and TRBJ2-7, with 13 bases fitting TRBD2. The CDR3 sequence is 15 residues long. From germline, CDR1 is SGHRS and CDR2 YFSETQ. V was pared by 3 bases and J by 1 base, with 1 base of the junction left unmatched. CDR3 coding DNA: TGCGCCAGCAGCTGGACTAGCGGGAGTTCCTACGAGCAGTACTTC. Its translation: CASSWTSGSSYEQYF.

The J gene is TRBJ2-1, the V gene TRBV3-1 (or the pseudogene TRBV3-2); D possibly corresponds to TRBD2 (6 bases). Per germline, CDR1 LGHDT and CDR2 YNNKEL (reference sequence). V lost 5 bases, J lost 9 bases, and 14 bases lay in between. The CDR3 covers 13 residues. The CDR3 bases are TGTGCCAGCAGCTCGAGGGGAGGCGGTGAGCAGTTCTTC. This codes for CASSSRGGGEQFF.

The chain combines TRBV7-2 with TRBJ1-2, with a weak D call TRBD1 (5 bases). CDR3 length equals 18 residues. Germline CDR1 and CDR2: SGHTA and FQGNSA. The germline V and J ends were trimmed by 0 bases and 4 bases, with 21 bases remaining between them. The CDR3: CASSLAHKGTRQSYGYTF. Written as DNA, the CDR3 is TGTGCCAGCAGCTTAGCGCACAAGGGGACCCGTCAAAGCTATGGCTACACCTTC.

Here the CDR3 reads CASSYGRYGYTF. The DNA of the CDR3 is TGTGCCAGCAGTTACGGCCGGTATGGCTACACCTTC. The chain combines TRBV28 with TRBJ1-2; D gene uncertain. Germline assignment: CDR1 MDHEN and CDR2 SYDVKM. Trimming cost V 4 bases and J 5 bases, with 8 bases left between them. The CDR3 has 12 residues.

This chain connects TRBV7-8 to TRBJ2-7; TRBD1 might be the D (5 bases). CDR1 and CDR2 (germline): SGHVS, FQNEAQ. The CDR3 runs 13 residues. Trimming removed 5 bases from V and 5 bases from J, with 13 bases in between. The CDR3 here is CASSPDRSHEQYF. CDR3 DNA sequence: TGTGCCAGCAGCCCAGACAGAAGCCACGAGCAGTACTTC.

As regards this clone: Other DNA sequences in this sample translate to the same CDR3. The gene calls are TRBV6-5 and TRBJ1-2; possible D gene TRBD1, 6 bases. CDR1 is MNHEY and CDR2 is SVGAGI in the germline V gene. The CDR3 consists of 15 residues. V lost 0 bases and J lost 2, with 10 bases in between. CDR3 sequence: CASSYSGTGNYGYTF. CDR3 DNA sequence: TGTGCCAGCAGTTACTCGGGAACAGGGAACTATGGCTACACCTTC.

The V call is TRBV21-1, the J call TRBJ2-1; the table assigns TRBD1, which was not confirmed against the DNA. TRBV21-1 is a listed pseudogene. This CDR3 has 16 residues. The CDR3 sequence is CASSKVNRFNANEQFF. The CDR3 DNA is TGTGCCAGCAGCAAAGTTAACAGATTCAACGCAAATGAGCAGTTCTTC.

Comment on this clone: This specimen includes other DNA sequences encoding the same CDR3. The chain combines TRBV5-1 with TRBJ2-5, with a tentative D call TRBD2 (6 bases). The length of the CDR3 is 13 residues. V was trimmed by 1 base and J by 5 bases, leaving 9 bases between them. Germline lookup yields CDR1 SGHRS and CDR2 YFSETQ. The CDR3 sequence is CASSLQGRETQYF. The CDR3 bases are TGCGCCAGCAGCTTGCAAGGGAGGGAGACCCAGTACTTC.

The V and J genes are TRBV19 and TRBJ1-1; weak D call: TRBD1 (6 bases). The length of the CDR3 is 14 residues. The V gene's germline CDR1 is LNHDA and CDR2 SQIVND (reference sequence). V shed 5 bases and J shed 1 base, with 11 bases lying between them. CDR3 sequence: CASSPQGQNTEAFF. The DNA for the CDR3 is TGTGCCAGTAGTCCACAGGGACAGAACACTGAAGCTTTCTTT.